Presented here are 16 T cell receptor beta chains from one specimen sequenced in a study of cytomegalovirus exposure and HLA in healthy donors (dated by TCRdb to 2015 to 2018). Library creation used the immunoSEQ multiplex PCR assay. For the multiplex PCR, a mixture combining 60 forward primers for TCR Vbeta segments and 13 reverse primers for TCR Jbeta segments was used. TCRdb limited this immuneACCESS table to in-frame rearrangements with V and J called. A share of clones is missing; checked studies link under half to unresolved V genes, and the rest is unexplained. This sample lists approximately 120,000 clones; about two thirds were detected once. Approximately 4.3% of the sample rests with the top ten. Sequencing was done on a sample of PBMCs. These receptor sequences come from a man in his 60s in good health and CMV-seropositive.

The rearrangement joins TRBV19 to TRBJ2-5, with 7 bases matching TRBD2. The germline V gene has CDR1 LNHDA and CDR2 SQIVND (reference sequence). V was pared by 2 bases and J by 5 bases, with 8 bases of the junction left unmatched. This CDR3 is 15 amino acids long. The CDR3 DNA sequence: TGTGCCAGTAGTATATGGTTCCCCGGGAGGGAGACCCAGTACTTC. The encoded protein is CASSIWFPGRETQYF.

The rearrangement links TRBV7-3 to TRBJ2-1; 10 positions match TRBD1. This CDR3 contains 15 residues. Germline V gene lookup returns CDR1 SGHTA and CDR2 FQGTGA. The junction had 2 bases not matched to a gene; V was cut back by 3 bases and J by 3 bases. CDR3 DNA: TGTGCCAGCAGCTTCGGACAGGGGGACTACAATGAGCAGTTCTTC. Encoded protein: CASSFGQGDYNEQFF. The full variable domain, completed using reference TRBV7-3 and TRBJ2-1, is GAGVSQTPSNKVTEKGKYVELRCDPISGHTALYWYRQSLGQGPEFLIYFQGTGAADDSGLPNDRFFAVRPEGSVSTLKIQRTERGDSAVYLCASSFGQGDYNEQFFGPGTRLTVL.

The chain employs TRBV2 and TRBJ2-3, with D tentatively TRBD2 (6 bases). V gave up 4 bases and J gave up 1 base, with 12 bases separating them. Germline V gene lookup returns CDR1 SNHLY and CDR2 FYNNEI. The CDR3 consists of 15 residues. CDR3 region: CASSVRDLRTDTQYF. CDR3 DNA: TGTGCCAGCAGTGTCCGGGACTTACGCACAGATACGCAGTATTTT.

This chain's CDR3 is CASSLRPLVGNEQFF. DNA for the CDR3: TGTGCCAGCAGCTTACGTCCACTAGTTGGCAATGAGCAGTTCTTC. This chain uses TRBV7-2 with TRBJ2-1, with D possibly being TRBD2 (5 bases). Per germline, CDR1 SGHTA and CDR2 FQGNSA. The CDR3 totals 15 residues. Trimming removed 2 bases from V and 6 bases from J, with 14 bases in between.

The rearrangement uses TRBV19 and TRBJ1-1; D remains ambiguous. CDR3 length: 12 residues. V lost 3 bases, J lost 7 bases, and 9 bases lay in between. Germline values: CDR1 LNHDA, CDR2 SQIVND (reference sequence). The CDR3 region has the DNA TGTGCCAGTAGTATCGCAGGCCTTGAAGCTTTCTTT. Translated: CASSIAGLEAFF.

The rearrangement uses TRBV28 and TRBJ1-2, with D perhaps matching TRBD1 (5 bases). Deletions cut 7 bases from V and 8 bases from J, with 20 bases between. Looked up from germline, CDR1 is MDHEN and CDR2 is SYDVKM. This CDR3 has 14 residues. This CDR3 reads CASTMDGGSYGYTF. As DNA, the CDR3 is TGTGCCAGCACAATGGACGGGGGTTCTTACGGCTACACCTTC.

This clone was counted between two and nine times. The J gene is TRBJ1-4, the V gene TRBV5-1, with 10 positions matching TRBD1. The CDR3 contains 15 residues. CDR1 and CDR2 (germline): SGHRS, YFSETQ. V was pared by 5 bases and J by 4 bases, with 5 bases of the junction left unmatched. In nucleotides, the CDR3 is TGCGCCAGCAGGGGGACAGGGGATTATAATGAAAAACTGTTTTTT. Amino acid sequence: CASRGTGDYNEKLFF. The whole variable domain, remainder taken from reference TRBV5-1 and TRBJ1-4, is KAGVTQTPRYLIKTRGQQVTLSCSPISGHRSVSWYQQTPGQGLQFLFEYFSETQRNKGNFPGRFSGRQFSNSRSEMNVSTLELGDSALYLCASRGTGDYNEKLFFGSGTQLSVL.

In this sample, this clone turned up once. The chain has TRBV4-1 and TRBJ2-2; 7 bases line up with TRBD2. Germline V gene sequence: CDR1 MGHRA, CDR2 YSYEKL. The CDR3 spans 15 residues. V dropped 4 bases and J dropped 7; count of bases not matched to a gene: 9. The CDR3 bases are TGCGCCAGCAGCCCCCAGGGACTACTCGTCGGGGAGCTGTTTTTT. Translating it yields CASSPQGLLVGELFF.

The chain couples TRBV18 to TRBJ1-3, with D hard to call. V lost 3 bases to trimming and J lost 2 bases, with 11 bases between them. The germline CDR1 and CDR2 sequences are KGHSH and LQKENI. This CDR3 has 15 amino acids. The CDR3 loop is CASSPGVGTGNTIYF. CDR3 in DNA: TGTGCCAGCTCACCTGGGGTCGGGACTGGAAACACCATATATTTT.

This chain connects TRBV2 to TRBJ1-1, with a weak D call TRBD1 (5 bases). CDR1 is SNHLY and CDR2 is FYNNEI in the germline V gene. This CDR3 comprises 11 residues. V dropped 11 bases and J dropped 0 bases, with 7 bases sitting between them. The DNA for the CDR3 is TGTGCCGGGACTATGAACACTGAAGCTTTCTTT. Its protein product is CAGTMNTEAFF.

V gene TRBV7-6 combines with J gene TRBJ1-1, with 8 positions matching TRBD1. V dropped 5 bases and J dropped 4; count of bases not matched to a gene: 6. The CDR3 loop spans 14 amino acids. The germline V gene encodes CDR1 SGHVS and CDR2 FNYEAQ. Written as DNA, the CDR3 is TGTGCCAGCAGCACCCTGACAGGGGCCACTGAAGCTTTCTTT. Its protein is CASSTLTGATEAFF.

The rearrangement uses TRBV4-1 and TRBJ2-5; the D is unclear. Between the trimmed V and J ends, which lost 6 bases and 1 base, there was a span of 9 bases. Germline CDR1 is MGHRA and CDR2 is YSYEKL. The CDR3 length is 13 residues. The CDR3: CASRPPGQETQYF. In DNA form, the CDR3 reads TGCGCCAGCAGACCGCCGGGCCAAGAGACCCAGTACTTC.

The J gene is TRBJ2-3, the V gene TRBV27, with 8 bases matching TRBD2. V shed 6 bases, J shed 1 base, and the junction held 6 bases outside the gene matches. The CDR3 totals 15 residues. Germline-derived CDR1 and CDR2 are MNHEY and SMNVEV (reference sequence). CDR3 sequence reads: CASSRGGIGTDTQYF. CDR3 nucleotides: TGTGCCAGCAGCCGGGGGGGCATTGGCACAGATACGCAGTATTTT.

Only a few counts were recorded for this clone. The chain joins TRBV7-9 to TRBJ2-3; 8 bases map to TRBD1. The V and J ends lost 2 bases and 5 bases, in that order; junction bases with no gene match: 3. Germline V gene sequence: CDR1 SEHNR, CDR2 FQNEAQ (reference sequence). The CDR3 is 14 residues long. In DNA form, the CDR3 reads TGTGCCAGCAGCTTACAGGGGGCTCAAGATACGCAGTATTTT. Encoded protein: CASSLQGAQDTQYF.

In DNA, the CDR3 is TGTGCCAGCAGCCCACCCACGACAGGGGCGCTCTCTGGGGCCAACGTCCTGACTTTC. As protein: CASSPPTTGALSGANVLTF. This rearrangement joins TRBV7-9 to TRBJ2-6, with 8 bases matching TRBD1. The germline gives CDR1 SEHNR, CDR2 FQNEAQ (reference sequence). The CDR3 is 19 amino acids. V was pared by 5 bases and J by 0 bases, with 12 bases of the junction left unmatched.

The rearrangement joins TRBV5-1 to TRBJ2-1; TRBD2 agrees at 14 bases. CDR1 SGHRS and CDR2 YFSETQ come from the germline V gene. CDR3 length equals 17 residues. The J segment lost 4 bases and the V segment lost 2 bases, leaving 5 bases of the junction unmatched. Here the CDR3 DNA reads TGCGCCAGCAGCTTTCGACTAGCGGGGGGGACTTACAATGAGCAGTTCTTC. Its translation: CASSFRLAGGTYNEQFF. The whole variable domain, remainder taken from reference TRBV5-1 and TRBJ2-1, is KAGVTQTPRYLIKTRGQQVTLSCSPISGHRSVSWYQQTPGQGLQFLFEYFSETQRNKGNFPGRFSGRQFSNSRSEMNVSTLELGDSALYLCASSFRLAGGTYNEQFFGPGTRLTVL.